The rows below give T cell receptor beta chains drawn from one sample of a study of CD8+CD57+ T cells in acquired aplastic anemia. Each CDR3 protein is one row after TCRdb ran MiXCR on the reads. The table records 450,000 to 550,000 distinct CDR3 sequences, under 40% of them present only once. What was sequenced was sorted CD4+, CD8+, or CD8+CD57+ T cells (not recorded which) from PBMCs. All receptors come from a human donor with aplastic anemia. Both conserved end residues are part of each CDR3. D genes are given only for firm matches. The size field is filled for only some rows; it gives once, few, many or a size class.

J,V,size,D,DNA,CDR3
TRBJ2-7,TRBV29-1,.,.,TGCAGCGTTGATGCGACCCTAAGAGGCGAGCAGTACTTC,CSVDATLRGEQYF
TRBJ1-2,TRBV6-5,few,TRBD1,TGTGCCAGCAGTTACTCCAGGGGGCAAAAGACTAACTATGGCTACACCTTC,CASSYSRGQKTNYGYTF
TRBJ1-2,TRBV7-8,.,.,TGTGCCAGTGACTCCTTGGAACAGTATGGCTACACCTTC,CASDSLEQYGYTF
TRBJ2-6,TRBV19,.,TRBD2,TGTGCCAGTAGTATACCGGGACTATCCCAGATAGGGGTCTCTGGGGCCAACGTCCTGACTTTC,CASSIPGLSQIGVSGANVLTF
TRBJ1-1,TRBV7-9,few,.,TGTGCCAGCAGCTTAAGACAGGCTGGAACTGAAGCTTTCTTT,CASSLRQAGTEAFF
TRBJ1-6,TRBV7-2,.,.,TGTGCCAGCAGCAACCGGACAGCTAATTCACCCCTCCACTTT,CASSNRTANSPLHF
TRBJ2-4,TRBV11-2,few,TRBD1,TGTGCCAGCAGCCTAAGGACTGACAGGGCGTACATTCAGTACTTC,CASSLRTDRAYIQYF
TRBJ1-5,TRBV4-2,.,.,TGTGCCAGCAGCCAAATACAGACGTATAGCAATCAGCCCCAGCATTTT,CASSQIQTYSNQPQHF
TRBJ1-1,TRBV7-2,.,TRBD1,TGTCCCAGCTCCCCGGGACAGAGGAACACTGAAGCCTTCTTT,CPSSPGQRNTEAFF
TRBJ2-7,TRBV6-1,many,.,TGTGCCAGCTGCGTCGGGAGCTCCTACGAGCAGTACTTC,CASCVGSSYEQYF
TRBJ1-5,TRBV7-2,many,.,TGTGCCAGCAGCCCGAAGGCTAATCAGCCCCAGCATTTT,CASSPKANQPQHF
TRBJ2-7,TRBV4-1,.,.,TGCGCCAGCAGCCAAGATGAGGTCGGGCGGGGCCGCTACGAGCAGTACTTC,CASSQDEVGRGRYEQYF
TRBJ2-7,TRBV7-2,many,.,TGTGCCAGCAGCTACACGGGACAATACGAGCAGTACTTC,CASSYTGQYEQYF
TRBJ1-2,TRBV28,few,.,TGTGCCAGCAGTCCAGGGGAGGCTGGCTACACCTTC,CASSPGEAGYTF
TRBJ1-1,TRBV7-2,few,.,TGTGCCAGCAGCCTCCAGGGGACCTCGAACACTGAAGCTTTCTTT,CASSLQGTSNTEAFF
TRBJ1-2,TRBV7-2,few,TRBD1,TGTGCCAGCAGCTTAGCTACAGGGGGAGGGGGCGCCTTTAACTATGGCTACACCTTC,CASSLATGGGGAFNYGYTF
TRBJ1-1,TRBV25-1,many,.,TGTGCCAGCAGACAGGGTCCAGCGGCTGCTTTCTTT,CASRQGPAAAFF
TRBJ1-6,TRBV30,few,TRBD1,TGTGCCTGGAGTGTGGCAGGGGGGGAAGCGATACCCTCACCCCTCCACTTT,CAWSVAGGEAIPSPLHF
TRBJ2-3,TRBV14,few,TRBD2,TGTGCCAGCAGCCCTCCGGCCGTTACTAGCGTTTACACAGATACGCAGTATTTT,CASSPPAVTSVYTDTQYF
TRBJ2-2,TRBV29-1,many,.,TGCAGCGTTGAAGGGGACGTCGGGGAGCTGTTTTTT,CSVEGDVGELFF
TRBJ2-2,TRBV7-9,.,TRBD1,TGTGCCAGCAGCTTAGGGGACAGGGAGGTAGCCGGGGAGCTGTTTTTT,CASSLGDREVAGELFF
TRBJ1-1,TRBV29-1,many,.,TGCAGCGTTGAAGGTAAAAGACCGGGGAACACTGAAGCTTTCTTT,CSVEGKRPGNTEAFF
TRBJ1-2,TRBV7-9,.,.,TGTGCCAGCAGCTTTACCCAGAGTGGTGGCTACACCTTC,CASSFTQSGGYTF